This T cell receptor (beta chain) was sequenced for a study of T cells in Graves' hyperthyroidism and ophthalmopathy. The V gene lost 5 bases and the J gene lost 8 bases, with 15 bases spanning the gap. The germline V gene has CDR1 SGHVS and CDR2 FQNEAQ. This CDR3 has 13 amino acids. From RNA transcripts, TCR beta CDR3 regions were amplified. The HTBI primer set served for first-round RT-PCR of the TCR CDR3. TCRdb redid the calling of the multiplex PCR reads with MiXCR, one entry per CDR3 protein. The sample has under 350,000 distinct CDR3 sequences; roughly 23% are singletons. Material for sequencing was blood. The clonotype was recovered from a woman aged 45-65 years with Graves' hyperthyroidism. The rearrangement joins TRBV7-8 to TRBJ1-1; unclear D gene. This chain's CDR3 is CASSPSRGLEAFF. CDR3 nucleotides: TGTGCCAGCAGCCCTTCTCGAGGACTCGAAGCTTTCTTT.